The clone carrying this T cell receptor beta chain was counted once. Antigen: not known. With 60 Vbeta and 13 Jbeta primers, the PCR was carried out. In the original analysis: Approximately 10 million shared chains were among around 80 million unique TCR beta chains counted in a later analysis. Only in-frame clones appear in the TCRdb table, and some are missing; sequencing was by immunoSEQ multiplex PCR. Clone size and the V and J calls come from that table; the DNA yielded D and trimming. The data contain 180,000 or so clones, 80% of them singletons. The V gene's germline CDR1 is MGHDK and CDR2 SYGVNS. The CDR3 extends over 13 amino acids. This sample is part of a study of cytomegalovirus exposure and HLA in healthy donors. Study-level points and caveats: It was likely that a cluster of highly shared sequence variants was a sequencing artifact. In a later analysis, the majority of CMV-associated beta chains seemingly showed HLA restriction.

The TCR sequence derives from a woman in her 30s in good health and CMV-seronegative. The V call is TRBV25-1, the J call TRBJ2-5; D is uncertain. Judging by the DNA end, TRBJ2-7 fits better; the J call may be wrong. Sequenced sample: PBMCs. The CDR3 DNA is TGTGCCAGCAGTGACCAGGTTACCTACGAGCAGTACTTC. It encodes CASSDQVTYEQYF.